A selection of T cell receptor beta chains follows, all from one sample in a study of blood T cell repertoires in COVID-19. Sequenced by immunoSEQ multiplex PCR; TCRdb stores in-frame clones only, minus some. Among around 200,000 clones listed, approximately 85% were seen once. The sequenced sample was PBMCs or T cells enriched from blood (not recorded which). The receptor source for this set is a man between 35 and 55 years old with acute COVID-19. Both conserved end residues are part of each CDR3. The D gene is left open where the match is weak. Part of the rows lack a size; the others show once, few, many or a class for expanded clones.

clone size	J gene	V gene	D gene	CDR3 length	CDR3 protein	CDR3 DNA
few	TRBJ1-2	TRBV7-2	NA	12	CASSAQGGGYTF	TGTGCCAGCAGCGCCCAGGGAGGTGGCTACACCTTC
NA	TRBJ2-5	TRBV9	NA	15	CASSERRGDPETQYF	TGTGCCAGCAGCGAGCGGCGCGGAGATCCGGAGACCCAGTACTTC
NA	TRBJ2-7	TRBV28	TRBD1	16	CASSLHLTGGAGEQYF	TGTGCCAGCAGTCTCCACCTGACAGGGGGTGCGGGCGAGCAGTACTTC
NA	TRBJ2-7	TRBV9	TRBD1	17	CASSAQPPGQGLEEQYF	TGTGCCAGCAGCGCGCAACCTCCGGGACAGGGGCTTGAGGAGCAGTACTTC
NA	TRBJ2-7	TRBV20-1	TRBD2	14	CSGSGEGPLGEQYF	TGCAGTGGTAGTGGGGAGGGCCCTCTGGGCGAGCAGTACTTC
NA	TRBJ2-4	TRBV3-1/TRBV3-2	TRBD1	18	CASSQKGGEGGWLNIQYF	TGTGCCAGCAGCCAAAAGGGTGGGGAAGGGGGCTGGTTAAACATTCAGTACTTC
NA	TRBJ2-5	TRBV29-1	NA	11	CSARQQETQYF	TGCAGCGCCCGACAGCAAGAGACCCAGTACTTC
NA	TRBJ2-7	TRBV4-2	NA	16	CASSHRATRVDYEQYF	TGTGCCAGCAGCCACAGAGCAACTAGAGTGGACTACGAGCAGTACTTC
NA	TRBJ1-6	TRBV5-4	NA	15	CASSFGTEGNSPLHF	TGTGCCAGCAGCTTTGGGACTGAGGGTAATTCACCCCTCCACTTT
once	TRBJ2-3	TRBV3-1/TRBV3-2	TRBD2	14	CASSPGLDFPTQYF	TGTGCCAGCAGCCCGGGACTAGACTTTCCCACGCAGTATTTT
once	TRBJ2-3	TRBV7-5	NA	16	CARSLVTSPRTDTQYF	TGTGCCAGAAGCTTAGTTACATCCCCCCGCACAGATACGCAGTATTTT
NA	TRBJ2-4	TRBV30	TRBD1	14	CAWGGQGGGNIQYF	TGTGCCTGGGGGGGACAGGGCGGAGGAAACATTCAGTACTTC
NA	TRBJ1-1	TRBV11-2	NA	13	CASTLRLNTEAFF	TGTGCCAGCACCTTGAGGTTGAACACTGAAGCTTTCTTT
NA	TRBJ1-2	TRBV3-1/TRBV3-2	NA	13	CASSRTVRSGYTF	TGTGCCAGCAGCCGGACAGTTAGGAGTGGCTACACCTTC
NA	TRBJ2-1	TRBV28	NA	15	CASTLPGGPLYEQFF	TGTGCCAGCACCCTTCCGGGGGGCCCGCTTTATGAGCAGTTCTTC
NA	TRBJ1-1	TRBV5-1	NA	14	CASSALGVGTEAFF	TGCGCCAGCAGCGCCCTCGGGGTCGGCACTGAAGCTTTCTTT
NA	TRBJ2-7	TRBV30	TRBD1	13	CAWGTGGSWEQYF	TGTGCCTGGGGGACAGGGGGGTCGTGGGAGCAGTACTTC
NA	TRBJ1-2	TRBV6-5	TRBD1	14	CASSYSMVQGGYTF	TGTGCCAGCAGTTACTCGATGGTACAGGGGGGCTACACCTTC
NA	TRBJ2-7	TRBV6-5	TRBD2	15	CASSYGTSGPYEQYF	TGTGCCAGCAGTTACGGGACTAGCGGTCCCTACGAGCAGTACTTC
NA	TRBJ2-7	TRBV19	TRBD2	15	CASSSTSASSYEQYF	TGTGCCAGTAGCAGTACTAGCGCTAGCTCCTACGAGCAGTACTTC
NA	TRBJ1-2	TRBV4-3	NA	16	CASKSGPTDSNYGYTF	TGCGCCAGCAAGTCAGGTCCTACCGATTCTAACTATGGCTACACCTTC
NA	TRBJ2-7	TRBV6-5	NA	13	CASSYTGTYEQYF	TGTGCCAGCAGTTACACCGGGACATACGAGCAGTACTTC
NA	TRBJ1-3	TRBV6-2/TRBV6-3	TRBD1	15	CASSYSRGPGNTIYF	TGTGCCAGCAGTTACAGCAGGGGGCCTGGAAACACCATATATTTT
NA	TRBJ2-2	TRBV9	TRBD2	15	CASSIGTSVFGELFF	TGTGCCAGCAGCATCGGGACTAGCGTCTTCGGGGAGCTGTTTTTT
NA	TRBJ2-1	TRBV5-1	NA	15	CASSSERLSYNEQFF	TGCGCCAGCAGCTCCGAGCGGTTATCCTACAATGAGCAGTTCTTC
NA	TRBJ1-1	TRBV30	NA	13	CAWALTVNTEAFF	TGTGCCTGGGCCCTAACAGTGAACACTGAAGCTTTCTTT
NA	TRBJ2-7	TRBV19	NA	13	CASSTQEGYEQYF	TGTGCCAGTAGTACACAGGAGGGCTACGAGCAGTACTTC
once	TRBJ2-1	TRBV15	TRBD2	19	CATSNWTVLGGSSYNEQFF	TGTGCCACCAGCAATTGGACCGTTCTTGGCGGGAGCTCCTACAATGAGCAGTTCTTC